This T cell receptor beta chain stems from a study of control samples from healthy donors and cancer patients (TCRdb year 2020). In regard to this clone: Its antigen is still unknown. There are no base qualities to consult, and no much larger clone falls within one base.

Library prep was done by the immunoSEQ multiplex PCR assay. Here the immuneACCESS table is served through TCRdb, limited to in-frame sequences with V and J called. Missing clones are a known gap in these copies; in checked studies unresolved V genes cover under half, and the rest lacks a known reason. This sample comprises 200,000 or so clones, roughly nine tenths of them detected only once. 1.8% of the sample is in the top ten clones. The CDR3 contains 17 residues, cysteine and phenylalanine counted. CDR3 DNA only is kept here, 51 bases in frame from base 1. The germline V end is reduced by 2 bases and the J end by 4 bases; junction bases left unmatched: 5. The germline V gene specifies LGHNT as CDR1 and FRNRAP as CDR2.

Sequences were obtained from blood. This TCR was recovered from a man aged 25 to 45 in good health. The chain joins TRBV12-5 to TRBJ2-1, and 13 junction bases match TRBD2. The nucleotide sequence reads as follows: TGTGCTAGTGGTTTGTTCAAGGGACTAGCGGGGTACAATGAGCAGTTCTTC. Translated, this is CASGLFKGLAGYNEQFF.